This entry features one T cell receptor beta chain sequence. Only a few counts were recorded for this clonotype. The antigen it binds to is not known. Base qualities were left out, and no much larger clone turns up one base away. The sequencer listed for this sample is Illumina NovaSeq 6000. Using 5'RACE with constant-segment primers, TCRalpha and TCRbeta cDNA libraries were constructed, with sample barcodes and unique molecular identifiers added in the process. RNA was extracted from every sample with Trizol reagent. Amplification of the libraries took two PCR steps, and the second step added a second sample barcode plus Illumina TruSeq adapters. Libraries were sequenced on an Illumina NovaSeq with 2 x 150 bp paired-end reads. In the source study's methods: Reads were demultiplexed and collapsed into UMI-guided consensus sequences with migec v1.2.7. Using mixcr v2.1.11, the UMI consensuses were aligned to TRA and TRB V and J templates and assembled into clonotypes. A clonotype was counted as expanded or contracted only when both edgeR and NoisET called the clonotype significant, with the noise models trained on biological replicates. edgeR calls used a false discovery rate-adjusted p below 0.01 and a log2 fold-change threshold of 1. As an exploratory analysis of dynamics, PCA with hierarchical clustering was applied to max-normalized trajectories of the 1000 most abundant clonotypes. Separately sequenced CD4+ and CD8+ repertoires were used to assign the CD4 or CD8 phenotype of responding clones. Through fastp at Q25 and MiXCR, TCRdb rebuilt clones from the public reads, retaining in-frame beta chains. Each entry is one CDR3 protein sequence, shown with its most common DNA and genes. In this record, the V and J calls reflect TCRdb's handling and not the investigators' own analysis. Counted in this sample were about 600,000 distinct CDR3 sequences; less than 25% of them appeared once. Of the sample, about 8.7% is held by the ten largest clones.

The data were taken from a study of T-cell memory formation after mild COVID-19 (dated by TCRdb to the early 2020s). Regarding the complete study: TCR sequence clusters from the two donors were largely donor specific. In a couple of donors, T-cell clones that expanded and contracted after mild COVID-19 were followed by sequencing TCRalpha and TCRbeta repertoires longitudinally. The cohort comprised two young, previously healthy adult volunteers, one female and one male. The full study reports these points: Clones contracting from day 15 to 85 had balanced CD4/CD8 phenotypes, while a second wave expanding from day 15 to 37 was biased towards CD4+. Whether the second-wave clones peaking on day 37 were SARS-CoV-2 specific was not confirmed. Some responding clones were found in pre-infection memory, which suggests that pre-existing cross-reactive memory T cells took part in the SARS-CoV-2 response. Contracting CD4+ clones were located mainly in the CM and EM memory subsets, whereas CD8+ clones were found to be enriched in EMRA. The study covered only a couple of mild cases, and larger cohorts including severe cases with pre-infection samples were considered necessary.

The trim is 2 bases for V and 3 bases for J, with a gap of 9 bases between the germline ends. CDR3 length: 14 amino acids, cysteine to phenylalanine. The CDR3 DNA has 42 bases and is translated from base 1. According to the germline V gene, CDR1 reads SGDLS and CDR2 reads YYNGEE. PBMCs were isolated by Ficoll-Paque density gradient centrifugation. This receptor was identified in an adult woman who had mild COVID-19 (a few samples of this study predate the infection). The sample titles of this study are shuffled in the database, so cell type and time point are left out; the donor was told from shared clones. The chain is assembled from TRBV9 and TRBJ1-3; the D gene remains uncertain. The sequenced sample was PBMCs or a T cell subset sorted from them (not recorded which). CDR3 sequence: CASSVNVFGNTIYF. The sequenced DNA: TGTGCCAGCAGCGTCAATGTGTTTGGAAACACCATATATTTT.